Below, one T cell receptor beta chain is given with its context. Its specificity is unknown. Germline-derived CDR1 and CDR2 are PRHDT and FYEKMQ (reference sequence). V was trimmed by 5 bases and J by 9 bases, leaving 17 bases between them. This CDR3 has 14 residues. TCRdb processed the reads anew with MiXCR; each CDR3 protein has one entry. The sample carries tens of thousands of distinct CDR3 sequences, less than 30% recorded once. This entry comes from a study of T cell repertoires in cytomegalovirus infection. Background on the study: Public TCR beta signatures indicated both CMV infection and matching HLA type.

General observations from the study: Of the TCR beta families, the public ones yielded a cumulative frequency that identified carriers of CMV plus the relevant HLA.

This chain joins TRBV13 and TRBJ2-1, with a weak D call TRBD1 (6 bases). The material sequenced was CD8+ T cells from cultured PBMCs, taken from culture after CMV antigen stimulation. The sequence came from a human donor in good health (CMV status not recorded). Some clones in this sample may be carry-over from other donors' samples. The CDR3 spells CASSTRTASGEQFF. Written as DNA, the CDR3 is TGTGCCAGCAGCACTCGGACAGCCTCCGGTGAGCAGTTCTTC.